This T cell receptor (beta chain) is from a study of blood T cells in healthy people across ages. In the study overall: Template switching caught about one barcoded beta molecule for each two T cells. Points from the study as a whole: Estimates of total diversity, which came from one million sequenced T cells, were considered to be underestimates. While age rose, TCR beta diversity per million T cells dropped in a roughly linear way.

Remarks on this clonotype: No antigen is known for it.

A second PCR of roughly 6 to 12 cycles used a sample-barcoded 5' primer and a J-beta primer mix. Using its own MiXCR run on the 5' RACE reads, TCRdb lists one record per CDR3 protein. Of about 1.4 million distinct CDR3 sequences in the sample, roughly 59% are singletons; the top ten hold 6.5% to 8.5%. This clonotype was sampled from a man between 18 and 35 years old in good health. The source material was blood.

CDR3 region: CASSFLVGLTDTQYF. CDR3 coding DNA: TGTGCCAGCAGTTTTTTAGTGGGGCTGACAGATACGCAGTATTTT. V and J are TRBV27 and TRBJ2-3; D might be TRBD1 (5 bases). V lost 3 bases and J lost 3, with 13 bases in between. CDR1 and CDR2 (germline): MNHEY, SMNVEV (reference sequence). CDR3 length: 15 amino acids.